Each of the 25 T cell receptor beta chains below was sequenced from the same sample in a study of T-cell reconstitution after alpha-beta-depleted transplantation in children. Library preparation (for TCRbeta) was performed with unique molecular identifiers. TCRdb redid the calling of the PCR reads with MiXCR, one entry per CDR3 protein. The repertoire holds 200,000 to 250,000 distinct CDR3 sequences, 7.5% to 9.5% seen once, with almost 6.5% in the top ten. The source was PBMCs, mostly from graft donor cells, collected 180 days after TCRalphabeta/CD19-depleted stem cell transplant. These receptor sequences come from a male patient between 5 and 17 years old who had a stem cell transplant for acute lymphoblastic leukemia, so the T cells may come from the graft donor.

In regard to this clonotype: A much bigger clone sits one base away, suggesting this may be a read error. The chain employs TRBV4-3 and TRBJ1-2; D possibly corresponds to TRBD1 (6 bases). The CDR3 covers 14 residues. V lost 4 bases, J lost 6 bases, and 15 bases lay in between. CDR1 LGHNA and CDR2 YSLEER come from the germline V gene. Here the CDR3 reads CASSLRTVKNGYTF. CDR3 in DNA: TGCGCCAGCAGCCTTAGGACAGTTAAGAATGGCTACACCTTC.

This clonotype was counted many times. An end of the junction differs from the germline gene, which may be a read error. This chain uses TRBV5-1 with TRBJ2-5; D unclear. The germline gives CDR1 SGHRS, CDR2 YFSETQ. The CDR3 totals 11 residues. The CDR3 DNA is TGTGCCAGCAGCCTGCTGGAGACCCAGTACTTC. The encoded protein is CASSLLETQYF.

This clonotype was recorded at least ten times. The DNA of the CDR3 is TGTGCCAGCAGCCCTAACAGGGCGTTCACAGATACGCAGTATTTT. Its translation: CASSPNRAFTDTQYF. The V and J genes are TRBV28 and TRBJ2-3; D is possibly TRBD1 (6 bases). The germline V gene encodes CDR1 MDHEN and CDR2 SYDVKM. V dropped 6 bases and J dropped 2 bases, with 15 bases sitting between them. There are 15 residues in the CDR3.

This clonotype has more than one count but fewer than ten. The chain employs TRBV12-3 or TRBV12-4 and TRBJ1-2, with unresolved D. The CDR3 sequence is 14 residues long. Trimming left V 1 base short and J 5 bases short, with 11 bases between. This CDR3 is CASSLEQIPYGYTF. In nucleotides, the CDR3 is TGTGCCAGCAGTTTAGAACAGATCCCTTATGGCTACACCTTC.

This clonotype was detected only a few times. This chain uses TRBV7-9 with TRBJ2-3, with 9 bases identical to TRBD1. The V and J ends lost 5 bases and 3 bases, in that order; junction bases with no gene match: 12. The CDR3 is 17 residues long. The germline V gene encodes CDR1 SEHNR and CDR2 FQNEAQ (reference sequence). This chain's CDR3 is CASSPGPGQGRTDTQYF. CDR3 nucleotides: TGTGCCAGCAGCCCCGGGCCGGGACAGGGAAGGACAGATACGCAGTATTTT.

This clonotype came up many times. This chain joins TRBV6-5 and TRBJ1-2; maybe TRBD1 (6 bases). V was shortened by 6 bases and J by 8 bases, with 16 bases between the two germline ends. This CDR3 is built from 13 residues. CDR1 is MNHEY and CDR2 is SVGAGI in the germline V gene. CDR3 sequence (DNA): TGTGCCAGCAGCACAGGGTCTCGCTTCGGCTACACCTTC. Amino acids: CASSTGSRFGYTF.

This clonotype was detected ten times or more. The chain carries TRBV12-3 or TRBV12-4 and TRBJ2-3; 8 bases agree with TRBD2. V dropped 3 bases and J dropped 10; count of bases not matched to a gene: 9. The CDR3 runs to 14 residues. Written as DNA, the CDR3 is TGTGCCAGCAGTTTTCCCCCCCCAGCGGGGGCGCAGTATTTT. It yields the protein CASSFPPPAGAQYF.

Ten or more counts support this clonotype. The chain links TRBV28 to TRBJ2-7; D is unresolved. Trimming shortened V by 4 bases and J by 2 bases, and 6 bases separated the two germline ends. CDR1 is MDHEN and CDR2 is SYDVKM in the germline V gene. The CDR3 runs to 12 residues. CDR3: CASSSSTYEQYF. The CDR3 coding sequence is TGTGCCAGCAGTTCATCTACCTACGAGCAGTACTTC. Variable domain in full (rest from reference TRBV28 and TRBJ2-7): DVKVTQSSRYLVKRTGEKVFLECVQDMDHENMFWYRQDPGLGLRLIYFSYDVKMKEKGDIPEGYSVSREKKERFSLILESASTNQTSMYLCASSSSTYEQYFGPGTRLTVT.

The sample holds many counts of this clonotype. DNA for the CDR3: TGTGCCAGCAGTTTAAGGGACAGGGGGCGACCTTTGGACACCGGGGAGCTGTTTTTT. This sequence encodes CASSLRDRGRPLDTGELFF. The chain uses TRBV27 and TRBJ2-2; 12 positions match TRBD1. Germline lookup yields CDR1 MNHEY and CDR2 SMNVEV (reference sequence). Trimming at V came to 2 bases and at J to 3 bases, leaving 10 bases not matched to a gene. The CDR3 consists of 19 residues.

The V gene is TRBV7-3, the J gene TRBJ2-2; the D gene is possibly TRBD1 (6 bases). The V end was cut by 4 bases, the J end by 5 bases, with 17 bases between. Germline CDR1 and CDR2: SGHTA and FQGTGA. This CDR3 is built from 16 residues. Here the CDR3 reads CASSYSRQGRTGELFF. DNA of the CDR3: TGTGCCAGCAGCTATTCCCGTCAGGGGCGGACCGGGGAGCTGTTTTTT.

This clonotype occurred many times. The CDR3 DNA reads as TGCGCCAGCAGCTTGGAAGCACAGGTGAACACTGAAGCTTTCTTT. Translated, it gives CASSLEAQVNTEAFF. The J gene is TRBJ1-1, the V gene TRBV5-1; TRBD1 is a possible D gene (5 bases). The CDR3 covers 15 residues. Germline V lookup: CDR1 SGHRS, CDR2 YFSETQ. V was shortened by 0 bases and J by 0 bases, with 9 bases between the two germline ends.

In its sample, this clonotype was seen many times. The rearrangement uses TRBV7-9 and TRBJ1-2; D gene unclear. Germline lookup yields CDR1 SEHNR and CDR2 FQNEAQ (reference sequence). V was cut by 5 bases and J by 4 bases, with 14 bases left in between. This CDR3 has 14 residues. CDR3 region: CASSLQTSTYGYTF. The CDR3, as DNA: TGTGCCAGCAGCCTACAGACCTCCACCTATGGCTACACCTTC.

In this sample, this clonotype turned up many times. The V call is TRBV20-1, the J call TRBJ1-5; a possible D gene is TRBD1 (5 bases). The CDR3 loop spans 14 amino acids. V lost 5 bases and J lost 5, with 16 bases in between. CDR1 is DFQATT, CDR2 SNEGSKA, per germline (reference sequence). The chain's CDR3 is CSAHPPWGDQPQHF. The CDR3 DNA sequence: TGCAGTGCTCACCCCCCCTGGGGGGATCAGCCCCAGCATTTT.

This clonotype showed up just a few times. The CDR3 is CASSPKLAASYNEQFF. Written as DNA, the CDR3 is TGTGCCAGCAGCCCTAAACTAGCGGCGTCCTACAATGAGCAGTTCTTC. The chain uses TRBV11-2 and TRBJ2-1; 8 bases map to TRBD2. The CDR3 spans 16 residues. Trimming at V came to 5 bases and at J to 1 base, leaving 7 bases not matched to a gene. CDR1 and CDR2 from the germline V gene are SGHAT and FQNNGV.

This clonotype was found many times. The rearrangement joins TRBV19 to TRBJ2-5, with 9 bases aligning to TRBD1. The CDR3 runs to 13 residues. The ends lost 6 bases at V and 3 bases at J; junction bases unmatched: 2. Per germline, CDR1 LNHDA and CDR2 SQIVND (reference sequence). The chain's CDR3 is CASRRTGEETQYF. As DNA, the CDR3 is TGTGCCAGTAGGAGGACAGGGGAAGAGACCCAGTACTTC.

Many counts were recorded for this clonotype. The rearrangement joins TRBV24-1 to TRBJ2-1; 7 bases line up with TRBD1. Trimming cost V 3 bases and J 9 bases; bases outside gene matches: 7. The germline gives CDR1 KGHDR, CDR2 SFDVKD. CDR3 length equals 14 residues. The CDR3 DNA is TGTGCCACCAGTGATCCCCGACAGGGAAGTGAGCAGTTCTTC. Its protein is CATSDPRQGSEQFF.

Ten or more counts support this clonotype. The chain uses TRBV7-3 and TRBJ2-1, with a tentative D call TRBD1 (5 bases). Trimming took off 5 bases at V and 1 base at J, with 12 bases between the two ends. This CDR3 is built from 15 residues. Germline V gene data show CDR1 as SGHTA and CDR2 as FQGTGA. The CDR3 DNA reads TGTGCCAGCAGCGTTAGAAACAGGTCCTACAATGAGCAGTTCTTC. Its translation is CASSVRNRSYNEQFF.

This clonotype was picked up many times. This chain links TRBV12-3 or TRBV12-4 with TRBJ2-1; 7 bases are a match to TRBD2. The junction had 15 bases not matched to a gene; V was cut back by 3 bases and J by 10 bases. This CDR3 is 16 amino acids long. This CDR3 is CASSFYGASGPHEQFF. The CDR3 DNA reads TGTGCCAGCAGTTTCTATGGTGCTAGCGGTCCTCACGAGCAGTTCTTC.

This clonotype was detected ten times or more. The J gene is TRBJ2-2, the V gene TRBV5-6; D uncertain. The V gene's germline CDR1 is SGHDT and CDR2 YYEEEE. The CDR3 has 14 amino acids. V lost 0 bases, J lost 6 bases, and 9 bases lay in between. The CDR3 region has the DNA TGTGCCAGCAGCTTGGGGGTCTCAGCCGGGGAGCTGTTTTTT. This encodes CASSLGVSAGELFF.

The sample holds many counts of this clonotype. V and J are TRBV11-2 and TRBJ2-2; no firm D call. The CDR3 spans 14 residues. The germline gives CDR1 SGHAT, CDR2 FQNNGV. V shed 0 bases and J shed 4 bases, with 6 bases lying between them. The CDR3 nucleotides are TGTGCCAGCAGCTTAGATCCGGCCACCGGGGAGCTGTTTTTT. Translation gives CASSLDPATGELFF.

This clonotype was counted at least ten times. The chain couples TRBV6-1 to TRBJ1-5, with 8 bases fitting TRBD1. V was clipped by 6 bases and J by 4 bases; unmatched bases: 2. Germline CDR1 reads MNHNS; CDR2 reads SASEGT. The CDR3 extends over 13 amino acids. The chain's CDR3 is CASRTGENQPQHF. The CDR3 bases are TGTGCCAGCAGGACAGGGGAGAATCAGCCCCAGCATTTT.

This clonotype has ten or more counts. The V call is TRBV12-5, the J call TRBJ1-1, with D possibly matching TRBD1 (5 bases). The CDR3 has 17 residues. CDR1 is LGHNT, CDR2 FRNRAP, per germline. The V and J ends lost 5 bases and 3 bases respectively, with 22 bases between them. CDR3 bases: TGTGCTAGTGGTCTGGGTCTTCTCCAGGGCATCTACACTGAAGCTTTCTTT. Translation gives CASGLGLLQGIYTEAFF.

This clonotype was detected ten times or more. This chain connects TRBV4-1 to TRBJ2-7; 8 nucleotides match TRBD2. The ends lost 2 bases at V and 3 bases at J; junction bases unmatched: 12. The CDR3 has 17 residues. CDR1 MGHRA and CDR2 YSYEKL come from the germline V gene. Written as DNA, the CDR3 is TGCGCCAGCAGCCAACCCCCCGGGACTAGGAAAGTCTACGAGCAGTACTTC. This translates into CASSQPPGTRKVYEQYF.

This clonotype was seen at least ten times. J is TRBJ2-2 and V is TRBV7-2; the D gene is possibly TRBD1 (7 bases). The germline V gene encodes CDR1 SGHTA and CDR2 FQGNSA. CDR3 length: 16 residues. Trimming pared 5 bases from V and 6 bases from J, leaving 19 bases between. The chain's CDR3 is CASSRLNTRGAGELFF. As DNA, the CDR3 is TGTGCCAGCAGCCGCCTAAACACCAGGGGGGCCGGGGAGCTGTTTTTT.

Ten or more counts support this clonotype. This chain uses TRBV11-2 with TRBJ2-3, with 8 bases fitting TRBD2. The CDR3 runs to 13 residues. V shed 7 bases and J 5 bases; nucleotides not matched to a gene: 5. CDR1 is SGHAT and CDR2 is FQNNGV in the germline V gene. The CDR3 DNA reads TGTGCCAGCATCGGGGGGGGCGAAGATACGCAGTATTTT. Translated: CASIGGGEDTQYF.